The source of this T cell receptor beta chain is a study of siplizumab effects on memory and regulatory T cells. Study-wide points: To unstimulated subsets, only a minor fraction of alloreactive clones could be mapped.

CDR1 is SNHLY and CDR2 is FYNNEI in the germline V gene. The CDR3 totals 15 residues. The V and J ends lost 6 bases and 4 bases respectively, with 16 bases between them. As to this clone: Its antigen remains unidentified.

Using immunoSEQ multiplex PCR, the repertoire was profiled, and TCRdb retains in-frame clones only, with some absent. The sample has about 100,000 clones; about 95% are singletons. This TCR came from a human donor in good health. This chain joins TRBV2 and TRBJ2-4; the D gene is possibly TRBD2 (5 bases). The material sequenced was Tregs sorted from blood. CDR3 protein: CASRITGNLKNIQYF. CDR3 in DNA: TGTGCCAGCAGAATAACCGGGAACCTAAAAAACATTCAGTACTTC.